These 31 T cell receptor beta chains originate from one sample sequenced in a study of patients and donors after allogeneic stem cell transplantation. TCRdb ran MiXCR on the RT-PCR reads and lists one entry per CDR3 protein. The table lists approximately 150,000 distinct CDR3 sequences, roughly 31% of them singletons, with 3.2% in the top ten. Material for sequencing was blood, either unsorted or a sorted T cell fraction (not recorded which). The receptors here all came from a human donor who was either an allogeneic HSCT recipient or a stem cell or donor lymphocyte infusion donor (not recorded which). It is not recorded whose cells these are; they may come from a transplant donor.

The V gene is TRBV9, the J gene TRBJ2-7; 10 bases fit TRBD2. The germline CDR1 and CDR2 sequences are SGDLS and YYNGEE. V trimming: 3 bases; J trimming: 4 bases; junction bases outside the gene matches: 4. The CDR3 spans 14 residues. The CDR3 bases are TGTGCCAGCAGCGACGGGACTAGCGAGTACGAGCAGTACTTC. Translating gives CASSDGTSEYEQYF.

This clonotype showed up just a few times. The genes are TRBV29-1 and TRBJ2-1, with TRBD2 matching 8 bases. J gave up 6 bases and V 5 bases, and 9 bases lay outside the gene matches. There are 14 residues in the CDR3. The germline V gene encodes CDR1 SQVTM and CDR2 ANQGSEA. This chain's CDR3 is CSVPPSGWGNEQFF. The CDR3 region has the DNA TGCAGCGTTCCGCCTAGCGGGTGGGGCAATGAGCAGTTCTTC.

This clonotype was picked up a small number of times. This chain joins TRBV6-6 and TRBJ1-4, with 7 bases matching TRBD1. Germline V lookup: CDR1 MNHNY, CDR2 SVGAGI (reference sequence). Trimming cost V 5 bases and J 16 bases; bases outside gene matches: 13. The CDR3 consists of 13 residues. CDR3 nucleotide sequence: TGTGCCAGCAGTCCCCAGGGGACAGACTGGGCGTTTTTT. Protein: CASSPQGTDWAFF.

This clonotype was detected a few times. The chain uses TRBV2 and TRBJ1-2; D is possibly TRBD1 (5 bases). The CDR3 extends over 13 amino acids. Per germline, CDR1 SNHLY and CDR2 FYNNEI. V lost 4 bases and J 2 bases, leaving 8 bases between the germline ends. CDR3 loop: CASSGDANYGYTF. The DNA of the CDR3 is TGTGCCAGCAGTGGGGACGCGAACTATGGCTACACCTTC.

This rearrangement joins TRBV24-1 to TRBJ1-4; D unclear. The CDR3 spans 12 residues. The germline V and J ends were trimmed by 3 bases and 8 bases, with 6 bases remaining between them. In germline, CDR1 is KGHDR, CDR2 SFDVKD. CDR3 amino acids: CATSDQSEKLFF. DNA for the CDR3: TGTGCCACCAGTGATCAGAGCGAAAAACTGTTTTTT.

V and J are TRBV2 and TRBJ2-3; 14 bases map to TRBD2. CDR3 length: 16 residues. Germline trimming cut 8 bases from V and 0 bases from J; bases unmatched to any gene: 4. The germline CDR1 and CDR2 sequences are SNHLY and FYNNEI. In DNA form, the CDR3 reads TGTGCCAGCGGGACTAGCGGGAGTGTAAGCACAGATACGCAGTATTTT. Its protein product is CASGTSGSVSTDTQYF.

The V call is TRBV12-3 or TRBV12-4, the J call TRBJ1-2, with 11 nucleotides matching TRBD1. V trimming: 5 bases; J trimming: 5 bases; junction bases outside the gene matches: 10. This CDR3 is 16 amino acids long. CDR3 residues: CASSNEGQGGLYGYTF. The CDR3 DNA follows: TGTGCCAGCAGTAACGAGGGACAGGGGGGTTTGTATGGCTACACCTTC.

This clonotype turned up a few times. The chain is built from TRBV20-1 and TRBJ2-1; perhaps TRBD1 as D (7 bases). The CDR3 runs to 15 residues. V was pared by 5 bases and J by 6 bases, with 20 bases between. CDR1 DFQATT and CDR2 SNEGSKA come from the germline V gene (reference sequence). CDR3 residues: CSASHPGTAGNEQFF. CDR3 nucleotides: TGCAGTGCTTCTCACCCGGGGACAGCGGGCAATGAGCAGTTCTTC.

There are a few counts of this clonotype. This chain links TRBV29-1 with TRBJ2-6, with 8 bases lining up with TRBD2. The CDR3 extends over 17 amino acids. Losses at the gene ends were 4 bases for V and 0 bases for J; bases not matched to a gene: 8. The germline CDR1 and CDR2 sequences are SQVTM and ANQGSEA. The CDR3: CSVAPGGLDSGANVLTF. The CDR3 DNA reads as TGCAGCGTTGCCCCGGGAGGGCTAGACTCTGGGGCCAACGTCCTGACTTTC. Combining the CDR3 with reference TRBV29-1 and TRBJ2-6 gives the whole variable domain SAVISQKPSRDICQRGTSLTIQCQVDSQVTMMFWYRQQPGQSLTLIATANQGSEATYESGFVIDKFPISRPNLTFSTLTVSNMSPEDSSIYLCSVAPGGLDSGANVLTFGAGSRLTVL.

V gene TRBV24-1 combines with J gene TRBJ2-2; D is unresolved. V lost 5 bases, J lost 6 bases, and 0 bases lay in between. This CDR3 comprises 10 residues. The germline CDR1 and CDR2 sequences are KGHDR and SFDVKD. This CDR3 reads CATSAGELFF. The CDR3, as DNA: TGTGCCACCAGTGCCGGGGAGCTGTTTTTT.

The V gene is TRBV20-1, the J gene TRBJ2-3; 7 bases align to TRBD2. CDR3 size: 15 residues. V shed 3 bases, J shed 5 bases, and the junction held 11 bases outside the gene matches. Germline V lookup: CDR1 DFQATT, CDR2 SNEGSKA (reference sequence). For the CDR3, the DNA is TGCAGTGCTAGTCCTTTGGCGGGAGCTATAGATACGCAGTATTTT. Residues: CSASPLAGAIDTQYF.

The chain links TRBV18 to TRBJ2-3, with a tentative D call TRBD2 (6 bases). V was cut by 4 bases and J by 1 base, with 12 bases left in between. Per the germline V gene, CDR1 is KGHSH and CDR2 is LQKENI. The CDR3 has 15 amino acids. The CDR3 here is CASSLEGLRTDTQYF. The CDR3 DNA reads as TGTGCCAGCTCACTGGAGGGACTCCGCACAGATACGCAGTATTTT.

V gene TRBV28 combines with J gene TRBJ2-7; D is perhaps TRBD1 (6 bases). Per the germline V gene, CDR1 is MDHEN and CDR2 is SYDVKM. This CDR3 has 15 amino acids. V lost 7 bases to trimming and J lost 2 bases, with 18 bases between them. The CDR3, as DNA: TGTGCCAGCACCCGGCACAGGGTATTCCCCTACGAGCAGTACTTC. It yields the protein CASTRHRVFPYEQYF.

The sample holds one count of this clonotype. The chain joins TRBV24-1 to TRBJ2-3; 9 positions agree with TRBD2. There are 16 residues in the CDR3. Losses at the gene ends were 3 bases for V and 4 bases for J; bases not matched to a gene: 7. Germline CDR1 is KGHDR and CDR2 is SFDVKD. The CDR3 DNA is TGTGCCACCAGTGATCTGACTAGCGGAAAAGCAGATACGCAGTATTTT. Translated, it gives CATSDLTSGKADTQYF.

The CDR3 bases are TGTGCCAGCAGCCAATCGGCTAGCGACTCCTACGAGCAGTACTTC. Its protein is CASSQSASDSYEQYF. The chain carries TRBV4-2 and TRBJ2-7; possible D gene TRBD2, 6 bases. V gave up 2 bases and J gave up 0 bases, with 11 bases separating them. Germline lookup yields CDR1 LGHNA and CDR2 YNFKEQ. This CDR3 comprises 15 residues.

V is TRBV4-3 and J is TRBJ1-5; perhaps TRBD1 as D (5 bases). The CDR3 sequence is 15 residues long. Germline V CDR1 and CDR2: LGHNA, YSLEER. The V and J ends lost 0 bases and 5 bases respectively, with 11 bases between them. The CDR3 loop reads CASSQDRTPYQPQHF. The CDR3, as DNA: TGCGCCAGCAGCCAAGATAGGACACCTTATCAGCCCCAGCATTTT.

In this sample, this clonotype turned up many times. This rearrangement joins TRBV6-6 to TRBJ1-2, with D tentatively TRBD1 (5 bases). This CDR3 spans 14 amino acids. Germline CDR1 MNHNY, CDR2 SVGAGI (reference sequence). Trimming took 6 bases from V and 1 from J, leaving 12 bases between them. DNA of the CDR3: TGTGCCAGCAGGACCGACAGACGTAACTATGGCTACACCTTC. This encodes CASRTDRRNYGYTF.

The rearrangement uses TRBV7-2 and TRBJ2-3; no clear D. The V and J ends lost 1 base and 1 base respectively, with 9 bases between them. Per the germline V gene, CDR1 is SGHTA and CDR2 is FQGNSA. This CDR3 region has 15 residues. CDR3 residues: CASSLELSRTDTQYF. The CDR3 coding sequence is TGTGCCAGCAGCTTAGAATTATCCCGCACAGATACGCAGTATTTT.

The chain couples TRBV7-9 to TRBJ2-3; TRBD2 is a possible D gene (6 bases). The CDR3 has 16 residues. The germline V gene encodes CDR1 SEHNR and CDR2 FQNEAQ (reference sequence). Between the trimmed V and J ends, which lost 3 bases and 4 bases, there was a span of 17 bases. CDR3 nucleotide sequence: TGTGCCAGCAGCTTCCGGGCGGGATCCGGCCCAGATACGCAGTATTTT. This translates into CASSFRAGSGPDTQYF.

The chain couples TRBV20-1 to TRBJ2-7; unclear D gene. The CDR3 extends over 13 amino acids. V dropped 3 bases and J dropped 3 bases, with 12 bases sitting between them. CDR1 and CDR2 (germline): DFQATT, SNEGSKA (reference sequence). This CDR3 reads CSARAGPGYEQYF. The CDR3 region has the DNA TGCAGTGCTAGGGCTGGTCCCGGCTACGAGCAGTACTTC.

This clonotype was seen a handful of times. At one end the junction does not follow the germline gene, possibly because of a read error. The CDR3 spells CASSPDTPNHPQHF. In DNA, the CDR3 is TGTGCCAGCAGCCCGGACACCCCGAATCACCCCCAGCATTTT. V usage is TRBV7-8 and J usage is TRBJ1-5, with a possible D match to TRBD1 (5 bases). The CDR3 contains 14 residues. Germline V gives CDR1 SGHVS, CDR2 FQNEAQ.

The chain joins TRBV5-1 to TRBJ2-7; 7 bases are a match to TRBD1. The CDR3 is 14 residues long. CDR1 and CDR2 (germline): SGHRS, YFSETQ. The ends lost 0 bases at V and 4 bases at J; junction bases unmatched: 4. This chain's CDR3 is CASSLVSQGYEQYF. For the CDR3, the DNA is TGCGCCAGCAGCTTGGTGTCACAGGGGTACGAGCAGTACTTC.

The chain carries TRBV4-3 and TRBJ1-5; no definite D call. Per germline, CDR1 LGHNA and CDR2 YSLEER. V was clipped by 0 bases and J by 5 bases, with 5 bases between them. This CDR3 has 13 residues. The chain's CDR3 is CASSQDHDQPQHF. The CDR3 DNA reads TGCGCCAGCAGCCAAGATCACGATCAGCCCCAGCATTTT.

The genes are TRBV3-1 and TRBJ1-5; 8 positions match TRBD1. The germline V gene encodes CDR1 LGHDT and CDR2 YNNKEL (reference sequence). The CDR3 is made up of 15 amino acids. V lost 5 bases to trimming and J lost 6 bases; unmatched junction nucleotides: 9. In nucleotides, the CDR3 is TGTGCCAGCAGCGCAAGGGCAGGGGGCGGTCAGCCCCAGCATTTT. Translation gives CASSARAGGGQPQHF.

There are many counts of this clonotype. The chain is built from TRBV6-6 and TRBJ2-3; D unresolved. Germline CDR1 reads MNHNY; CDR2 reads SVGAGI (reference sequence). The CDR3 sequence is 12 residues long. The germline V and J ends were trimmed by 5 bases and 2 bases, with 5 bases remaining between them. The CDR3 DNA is TGTGCCAGCAGTACCCCCACAGATACGCAGTATTTT. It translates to CASSTPTDTQYF.

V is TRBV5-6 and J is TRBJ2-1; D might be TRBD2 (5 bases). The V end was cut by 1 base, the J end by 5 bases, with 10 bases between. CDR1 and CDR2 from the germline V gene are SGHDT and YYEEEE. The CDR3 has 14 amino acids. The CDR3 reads CASSLISGNNEQFF. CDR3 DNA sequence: TGTGCCAGCAGCTTGATTTCCGGGAACAATGAGCAGTTCTTC. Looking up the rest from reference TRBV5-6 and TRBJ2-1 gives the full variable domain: DAGVTQSPTHLIKTRGQQVTLRCSPKSGHDTVSWYQQALGQGPQFIFQYYEEEERQRGNFPDRFSGHQFPNYSSELNVNALLLGDSALYLCASSLISGNNEQFFGPGTRLTVL.

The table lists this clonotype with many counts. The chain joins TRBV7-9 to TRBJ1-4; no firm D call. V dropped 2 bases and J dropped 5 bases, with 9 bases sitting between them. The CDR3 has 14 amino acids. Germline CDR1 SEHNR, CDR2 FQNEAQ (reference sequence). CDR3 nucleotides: TGTGCCAGCAGCTTAAGGGCCATCAATGAAAAACTGTTTTTT. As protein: CASSLRAINEKLFF.

The CDR3 DNA reads TGTGCCAGCAGCATAAGGGGCCTGACTCTAACCGGGGAGCTGTTTTTT. Protein product: CASSIRGLTLTGELFF. The gene calls are TRBV7-2 and TRBJ2-2, with D perhaps TRBD1 (5 bases). Trimming shortened V by 5 bases and J by 5 bases, and 18 bases separated the two germline ends. Germline V lookup: CDR1 SGHTA, CDR2 FQGNSA. The CDR3 loop spans 16 amino acids.

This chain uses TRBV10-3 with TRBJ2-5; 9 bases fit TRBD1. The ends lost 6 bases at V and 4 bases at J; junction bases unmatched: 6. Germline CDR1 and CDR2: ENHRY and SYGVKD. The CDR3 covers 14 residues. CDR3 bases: TGTGCCATCAGCCCGGGGACAGGGATAGAGACCCAGTACTTC. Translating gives CAISPGTGIETQYF.

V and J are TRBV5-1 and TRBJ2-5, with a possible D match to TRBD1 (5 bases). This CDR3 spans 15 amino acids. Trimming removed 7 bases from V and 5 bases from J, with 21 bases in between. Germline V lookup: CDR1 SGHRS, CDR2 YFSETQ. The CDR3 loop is CASGALGSNEETQYF. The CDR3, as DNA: TGCGCCAGCGGGGCCCTTGGCAGCAACGAGGAGACCCAGTACTTC.

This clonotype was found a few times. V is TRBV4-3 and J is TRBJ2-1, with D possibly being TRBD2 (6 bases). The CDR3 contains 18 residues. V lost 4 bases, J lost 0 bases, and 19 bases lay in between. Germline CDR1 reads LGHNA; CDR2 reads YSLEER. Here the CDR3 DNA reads TGCGCCAGCAGCCTATGGTGGGGGGAGGTTGGCTCCTACAATGAGCAGTTCTTC. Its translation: CASSLWWGEVGSYNEQFF.